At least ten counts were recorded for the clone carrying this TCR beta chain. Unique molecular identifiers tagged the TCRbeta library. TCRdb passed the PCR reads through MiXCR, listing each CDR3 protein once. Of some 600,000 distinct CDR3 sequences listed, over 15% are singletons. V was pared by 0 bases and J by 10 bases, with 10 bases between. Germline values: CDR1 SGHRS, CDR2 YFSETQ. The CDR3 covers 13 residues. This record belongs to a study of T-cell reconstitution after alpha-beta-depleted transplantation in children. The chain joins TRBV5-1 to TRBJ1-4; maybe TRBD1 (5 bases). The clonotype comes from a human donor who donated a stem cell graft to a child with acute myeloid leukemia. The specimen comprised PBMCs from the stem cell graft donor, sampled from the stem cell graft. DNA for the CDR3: TGCGCCAGCAGCTTGGAGGTTGGGGGAAAACTGTTTTTT. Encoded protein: CASSLEVGGKLFF.